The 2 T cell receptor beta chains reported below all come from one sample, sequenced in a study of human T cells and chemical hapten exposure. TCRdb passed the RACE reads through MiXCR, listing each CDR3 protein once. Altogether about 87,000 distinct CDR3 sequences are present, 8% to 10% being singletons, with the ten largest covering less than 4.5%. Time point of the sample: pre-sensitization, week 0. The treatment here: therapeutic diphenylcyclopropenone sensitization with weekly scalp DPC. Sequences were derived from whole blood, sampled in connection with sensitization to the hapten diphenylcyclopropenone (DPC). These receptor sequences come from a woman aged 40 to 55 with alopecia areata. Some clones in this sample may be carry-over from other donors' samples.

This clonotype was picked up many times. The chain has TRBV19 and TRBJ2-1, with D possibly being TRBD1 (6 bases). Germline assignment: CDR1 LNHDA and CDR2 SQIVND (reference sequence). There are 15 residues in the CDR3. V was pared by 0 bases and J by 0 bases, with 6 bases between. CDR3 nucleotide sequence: TGTGCCAGTAGTATAGAAGGGGGCTCCTACAATGAGCAGTTCTTC. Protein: CASSIEGGSYNEQFF.

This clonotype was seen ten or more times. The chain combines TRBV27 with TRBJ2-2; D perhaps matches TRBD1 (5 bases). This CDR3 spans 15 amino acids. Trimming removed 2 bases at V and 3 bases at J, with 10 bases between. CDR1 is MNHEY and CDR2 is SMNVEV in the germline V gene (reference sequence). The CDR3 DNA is TGTGCCAGCAGTTTAAGGGGAATGTACACCGGGGAGCTGTTTTTT. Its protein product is CASSLRGMYTGELFF.